This record looks at one TCR beta chain sequence and its context. Which antigen it targets is not known. No base quality information exists; no much larger clone differs at one position. TCR CDR3 regions were amplified from genomic DNA by multiplex PCR using the deep immunoSEQ assay. Genomic DNA extracted from each cell subset was distributed evenly over all wells of several immunoSEQ 96-well plates, and each plate served as one replicate. Each replicate PCR for sorted subsets received roughly 200 ng genomic DNA, equal to roughly 30,000 T cell genomes. The purified libraries were quantified using a Qubit 3.0 fluorometer, sized with a Bioanalyzer 2100, and then quantified again using the KAPA Library Quantification kit. Each immunoSEQ 96-well plate was sequenced on its own single-read 150-cycle Illumina NextSeq 550 flow cell. Concerning the study's data processing: The immunoSEQ output contained only junctional sequences without quality scores, so filtering could not match that applied to full-length reads. To assign V/J genes and CDR3, sequences were annotated using PyIR, a Python wrapper for IgBLAST v1.9, with IMGT germline references. Any read was removed if the V/J assignment was weak (E-value above 1e-6), the CDR3 was missing, or the read contained stop codons, out-of-frame junctions, or ambiguous translated residues. A V3J clonotype was defined by an identical inferred V gene, J gene, and CDR3 amino acid sequence. To compute the percentage overlap between repertoires, the number of shared unique clonotypes was divided by the size of the smaller repertoire. Richness of each repertoire was evaluated using RTK rarefaction, the Chao1 estimator, and Recon v2.1 estimates of unobserved clonotypes. Generation probabilities were computed with OLGA for all TCRbeta clonotypes obtained by the gDNA method from several donors. Held by TCRdb, this immuneACCESS table contains in-frame sequences only and omits some clones. Under half of the omission traces to an unresolved V gene where checked; the cause of the rest is unknown. That table supplies the V and J calls and clone size; D and trimming were determined from the DNA. The sample profile shows under 2.5 million clones; approximately 90% of them were found once. The ten largest clones capture about 0.36% of the sample.

The donors were healthy, HIV-negative adults who had no recently reported acute infections or vaccinations. Every donor was a Caucasian adult residing in Nashville, Tennessee, USA. CD4+ T cells were enriched by magnetic negative selection, after which naive cells were positively selected on CD45RA and the negative fraction was taken as the memory subset. Blood was obtained by leukapheresis, after which PBMCs were separated by Ficoll-Histopaque density gradient centrifugation and cryopreserved in liquid nitrogen vapor phase. Purity and quantity of every magnetically sorted T cell population were checked by analytical flow cytometry. From each sorted fraction, genomic DNA was isolated and quantified by UV absorbance on a Nanodrop 2000c. This sample is drawn from a study of shared clonotypes between healthy human individuals (dated by TCRdb to the early 2020s). Background on the whole study: Two women and a few men aged 18 to 49 years were included in the cohort. For each donor, three plates each were used for CD4 naive and CD4 memory, two plates were used for CD8 naive, and one plate was used for CD8 memory. Per donor, leukapheresis produced somewhere between about 0.94 and 10 billion PBMCs. To increase sequencing depth and limit assay-specific biases, different laboratories used diverse techniques to prepare libraries and sequence TCR repertoires. Blood TCR repertoires of 5 or 6 healthy adults were deeply sequenced to estimate repertoire size and the extent of clonotype sharing between individuals.

Overall results and qualifications from the work: Sampling was limited to blood, and TCR repertoires in tissue likely differ from TCR repertoires in blood. Incomplete sequencing was indicated by rarefaction of sorted-subset datasets, despite the large sequencing depth. The genetic and exposure-history diversity represented was limited by the small number of donors. Compared with non-shared clonotypes, the clonotypes found in all four sorted-subset donors had higher generation probabilities. Larger estimated clonotype richness was generally found for naive subsets than for memory subsets. Pairwise subsampling indicated that sequencing depth was expected to affect the degree of clonotype sharing among donors. Sharing across several donors was observed for about 5% of naive CD4, around 3.5% of naive CD8, around 2.5% of memory CD4, and less than 0.45% of memory CD8 clonotypes.

The germline V gene yields KGHSH for CDR1 and LQKENI for CDR2. V is trimmed back by 3 bases and J by 8 bases, and the junction contains 6 bases that no gene match accounts for. The CDR3 runs 16 amino acids, cysteine and phenylalanine included. Only the CDR3 part of the read is kept: 48 bases, read in frame from the first base. The rearrangement combines TRBV18 with TRBJ2-1; TRBD2 aligns with 14 central bases. The source material was naive CD4+ T cells from PBMCs. The intended sense of this specimen's cell subset or site label: CD45RA+ positively selected. This sequence originates from a young man in good health. Some clones in this sample may be carry-over from other donors' samples. The nucleotide sequence is TGTGCCAGCTCACCCAGAGGGACTAGCGGGAGTGATGAGCAGTTCTTC. Its translation reads: CASSPRGTSGSDEQFF. With the portions outside the CDR3 filled from the reference TRBV18 and TRBJ2-1 genes, the complete variable region becomes NAGVMQNPRHLVRRRGQEARLRCSPMKGHSHVYWYRQLPEEGLKFMVYLQKENIIDESGMPKERFSAEFPKEGPSILRIQQVVRGDSAAYFCASSPRGTSGSDEQFFGPGTRLTVL.